The source of this T cell receptor (beta chain) is a study of early T cells in non-severe SARS-CoV-2 infection. TCRdb redid the calling of the 5' RACE reads with MiXCR, one entry per CDR3 protein. The sample holds over 35,000 distinct CDR3 sequences, about a tenth seen once. The germline V gene encodes CDR1 LNHDA and CDR2 SQIVND (reference sequence). V dropped 2 bases and J dropped 3 bases, with 14 bases sitting between them. This CDR3 is built from 17 residues. The sequence was obtained from an adult who was a healthcare worker with PCR-confirmed SARS-CoV-2 infection or an uninfected control (not recorded which). Input material: whole blood. This sequence joins TRBV19 and TRBJ2-6; D may be TRBD1 or TRBD2 (5 bases each). This chain's CDR3 is CASSIRGGDGGANVLTF. CDR3 nucleotides: TGTGCCAGTAGTATAAGGGGTGGGGACGGTGGGGCCAACGTCCTGACTTTC. Filled out from reference TRBV19 and TRBJ2-6, the complete variable domain reads DGGITQSPKYLFRKEGQNVTLSCEQNLNHDAMYWYRQDPGQGLRLIYYSQIVNDFQKGDIAEGYSVSREKKESFPLTVTSAQKNPTAFYLCASSIRGGDGGANVLTFGAGSRLTVL.